The 14 T cell receptor beta chains below all came from one sample that was sequenced in a study of cytomegalovirus exposure and HLA in healthy donors. The PCR used 60 Vbeta and 13 Jbeta primers. Clones were sequenced by immunoSEQ multiplex PCR, and TCRdb holds only the in-frame ones, with some missing. Counted here are 110,000 or so clones, over 75% occurring once; the ten biggest clones make up roughly 5%. The material sequenced was PBMCs. The receptors originated from a young woman in good health and CMV-seropositive.

The chain has TRBV2 and TRBJ2-7; TRBD1 matches 9 bases. CDR1 is SNHLY and CDR2 is FYNNEI in the germline V gene. This CDR3 has 16 residues. With 6 bases clipped from V and 6 bases from J, the junction kept 15 bases outside the gene matches. CDR3 DNA: TGTGCCAGCAGGCTGTCAGCCGGGACAGGGTTAAGCGAGCAGTACTTC. Its translation is CASRLSAGTGLSEQYF.

The chain links TRBV11-3 to TRBJ2-1; D is ambiguous. Trimming took off 1 base at V and 0 bases at J, with 16 bases between the two ends. The CDR3 sequence is 18 residues long. The germline gives CDR1 SGHNT, CDR2 YENEEA. The CDR3 sequence is CASSLGGETWSSYNEQFF. In DNA, the CDR3 is TGTGCCAGCAGCTTAGGTGGAGAAACCTGGAGCTCCTACAATGAGCAGTTCTTC.

This clone was counted only a few times. J is TRBJ2-5 and V is TRBV7-3; 8 bases fit TRBD2. This CDR3 contains 14 residues. The trim removed 2 bases at V and 5 bases at J, leaving 4 bases unmatched. CDR1 and CDR2 (germline): SGHTA, FQGTGA. Here the CDR3 reads CASSLLGGGETQYF. Here the CDR3 DNA reads TGTGCCAGCAGCTTACTTGGCGGGGGGGAGACCCAGTACTTC.

As regards this clone: A read error may produce the germline difference seen at one junction end. This chain uses TRBV7-9 with TRBJ2-3; D remains unclear. The CDR3 has 12 amino acids. Per germline, CDR1 SEHNR and CDR2 FQNEAQ (reference sequence). The CDR3 protein is CASSLVRDAQYF. DNA of the CDR3: TGTGCCAGCAGCTTAGTGAGAGATGCGCAGTATTTT.

The chain carries TRBV7-6 and TRBJ2-7; TRBD2 might be the D (6 bases). Germline V gene sequence: CDR1 SGHVS, CDR2 FNYEAQ. V was pared by 2 bases and J by 7 bases, with 12 bases between. CDR3 length: 13 residues. The CDR3 is CASSLSMAGEQYF. CDR3 coding DNA: TGTGCCAGCAGCTTATCTATGGCGGGAGAGCAGTACTTC. Drawing the rest from reference TRBV7-6 and TRBJ2-7, the complete variable domain is GAGVSQSPRYKVTKRGQDVALRCDPISGHVSLYWYRQALGQGPEFLTYFNYEAQQDKSGLPNDRFSAERPEGSISTLTIQRTEQRDSAMYRCASSLSMAGEQYFGPGTRLTVT.

The chain has TRBV7-9 and TRBJ2-5; D is unresolved. CDR3 size: 13 residues. Trimming left V 7 bases short and J 4 bases short, with 13 bases between. CDR1 is SEHNR, CDR2 FQNEAQ, per germline (reference sequence). The CDR3 DNA follows: TGTGCCAGCACCCCAATTTCCGGAGAGACCCAGTACTTC. Amino acids: CASTPISGETQYF. Using reference TRBV7-9 and TRBJ2-5 for the parts outside the CDR3, the full variable domain is DTGVSQNPRHKITKRGQNVTFRCDPISEHNRLYWYRQTLGQGPEFLTYFQNEAQLEKSRLLSDRFSAERPKGSFSTLEIQRTEQGDSAMYLCASTPISGETQYFGPGTRLLVL.

The chain couples TRBV6-5 to TRBJ1-5, with D possibly being TRBD1 (5 bases). Trimming removed 8 bases at V and 9 bases at J, with 23 bases between. The germline CDR1 and CDR2 sequences are MNHEY and SVGAGI. This CDR3 region has 15 residues. CDR3 region: CASRKGSTPTRPQHF. In DNA, the CDR3 is TGTGCCAGCCGTAAGGGGTCGACACCGACTCGGCCCCAGCATTTT.

This clone was detected only once. The chain combines TRBV19 with TRBJ2-7; 8 nucleotides match TRBD1. This CDR3 has 15 residues. The germline V gene encodes CDR1 LNHDA and CDR2 SQIVND (reference sequence). V shed 5 bases and J 4 bases; nucleotides not matched to a gene: 10. The CDR3 spells CASSSPGQELYEQYF. The CDR3 nucleotides are TGTGCCAGTAGTTCACCGGGACAGGAACTTTACGAGCAGTACTTC.

This sequence joins TRBV19 and TRBJ1-2, with 7 bases fitting TRBD1. The V segment lost 2 bases and the J segment 8 bases; nucleotides outside the gene matches: 5. Germline CDR1 LNHDA, CDR2 SQIVND (reference sequence). The CDR3 spans 13 residues. The CDR3 sequence: CASSIIRGPGYTF. The CDR3 DNA reads as TGTGCCAGTAGTATAATAAGGGGGCCAGGCTACACCTTC.

The J gene is TRBJ2-6, the V gene TRBV30; the match to TRBD2 covers 7 bases. Germline V lookup: CDR1 GTSNPN, CDR2 SVGIG (reference sequence). The trim removed 4 bases at V and 0 bases at J, leaving 6 bases unmatched. The CDR3 totals 16 residues. Written as DNA, the CDR3 is TGTGCCTGGAATAACGGCGGGAGCTCTGGGGCCAACGTCCTGACTTTC. The encoded protein is CAWNNGGSSGANVLTF.

The chain couples TRBV29-1 to TRBJ2-1; a possible D gene is TRBD1 (5 bases). The CDR3 is 15 residues long. CDR1 is SQVTM and CDR2 is ANQGSEA in the germline V gene. The V gene lost 7 bases and the J gene lost 5 bases, with 21 bases spanning the gap. As DNA, the CDR3 is TGCAGCGCTGGTGGAAAAAGGGGCCTGAACAATGAGCAGTTCTTC. This gives the protein CSAGGKRGLNNEQFF.

The chain carries TRBV7-9 and TRBJ1-3; D remains ambiguous. Per the germline V gene, CDR1 is SEHNR and CDR2 is FQNEAQ (reference sequence). V lost 2 bases and J 3 bases, leaving 11 bases between the germline ends. This CDR3 contains 15 residues. The CDR3 region has the DNA TGTGCCAGCAGCTTATACGGGATTGGTGGAAACACCATATATTTT. Translation: CASSLYGIGGNTIYF.

In this sample, this clone turned up a few times. The CDR3 DNA follows: TGCAGCGTCGCCGAGGAATACTATGGCTACACCTTC. Translation gives CSVAEEYYGYTF. This chain connects TRBV29-1 to TRBJ1-2; D is unclear. Trimming stripped 6 bases from V and 3 bases from J, with 11 bases between. CDR1 SQVTM and CDR2 ANQGSEA come from the germline V gene. The CDR3 length is 12 residues.

CDR3 bases: TGTGCCAGTAGTATACCGGGGTTCGTCTACGAGCAGTACTTC. Its protein product is CASSIPGFVYEQYF. The chain carries TRBV19 and TRBJ2-7, with D perhaps matching TRBD2 (5 bases). Trimming took off 2 bases at V and 3 bases at J, with 11 bases between the two ends. The CDR3 contains 14 residues. In germline, CDR1 is LNHDA, CDR2 SQIVND (reference sequence).